One and the same sample provided the 17 T cell receptor beta chains below, sequenced in a study of T cell repertoires in cytomegalovirus infection. A single record per CDR3 protein comes from TCRdb applying MiXCR to the reads. Of roughly 160,000 distinct CDR3 sequences listed, roughly a fifth were seen once; the top ten hold about 25%. Their antigen targets remain unknown. Sample: CD8+ T cells from cultured PBMCs, taken from culture after CMV antigen stimulation. The receptors were gathered from a human donor in good health (CMV status not recorded). Some clones in this sample may be carry-over from other donors' samples.

This clonotype has a handful of counts. The chain couples TRBV27 to TRBJ2-7; the match to TRBD1 covers 8 bases. The J segment lost 3 bases and the V segment lost 5 bases, leaving 0 bases of the junction unmatched. CDR3 length equals 12 residues. Germline values: CDR1 MNHEY, CDR2 SMNVEV (reference sequence). The DNA for the CDR3 is TGTGCCAGCAGTACAGGGGGCTACGAGCAGTACTTC. Its translation: CASSTGGYEQYF.

The chain has TRBV7-8 and TRBJ2-2; D unclear. This CDR3 has 16 amino acids. CDR1 is SGHVS and CDR2 is FQNEAQ in the germline V gene. Trimming removed 0 bases at V and 1 base at J, with 9 bases between. The CDR3 DNA sequence: TGTGCCAGCAGCTTAGCTGTCTCCAGGAACACCGGGGAGCTGTTTTTT. This gives the protein CASSLAVSRNTGELFF.

The chain has TRBV10-3 and TRBJ2-3; D may be TRBD1 or TRBD2 (5 bases each). The germline gives CDR1 ENHRY, CDR2 SYGVKD. With 2 bases removed from V and 2 bases from J, the gap between germline ends came to 14 bases. This CDR3 comprises 16 residues. In DNA, the CDR3 is TGTGCCATCAGTGAGGAGGGACCTAGCTTCACAGATACGCAGTATTTT. It is translated as CAISEEGPSFTDTQYF.

This clonotype appeared a few times. The chain carries TRBV6-5 and TRBJ2-3; TRBD2 might be the D (6 bases). The CDR3 runs 16 residues. Trimming stripped 2 bases from V and 1 base from J, with 13 bases between. Germline CDR1 and CDR2: MNHEY and SVGAGI. The CDR3 spells CASSYDAGSRTDTQYF. The DNA for the CDR3 is TGTGCCAGCAGTTACGACGCGGGGAGCCGCACAGATACGCAGTATTTT.

The chain couples TRBV7-2 to TRBJ2-7; 10 positions agree with TRBD2. Germline V gene data show CDR1 as SGHTA and CDR2 as FQGNSA. J was trimmed by 0 bases and V by 3 bases; bases with no gene match: 2. The CDR3 sequence is 15 residues long. CDR3 in amino acids: CASSFSGGSSYEQYF. The CDR3 DNA sequence: TGTGCCAGCAGCTTTAGCGGGGGGAGCTCCTACGAGCAGTACTTC.

This clonotype was observed a handful of times. The genes are TRBV6-6 and TRBJ2-3; a possible D gene is TRBD2 (6 bases). There are 14 residues in the CDR3. Germline CDR1 and CDR2: MNHNY and SVGAGI (reference sequence). Trimming took off 2 bases at V and 3 bases at J, with 9 bases between the two ends. The CDR3 coding sequence is TGTGCCAGCAGTTACCCGGCGGGGACAGATACGCAGTATTTT. Amino acids: CASSYPAGTDTQYF.

This clonotype was detected many times. V usage is TRBV27 and J usage is TRBJ2-2; 7 nucleotides line up with TRBD1. Per the germline V gene, CDR1 is MNHEY and CDR2 is SMNVEV (reference sequence). The CDR3 runs to 17 residues. J was trimmed by 3 bases and V by 2 bases; bases with no gene match: 9. The CDR3 here is CASSLTPDRADTGELFF. The DNA of the CDR3 is TGTGCCAGCAGTTTAACACCCGACAGGGCCGACACCGGGGAGCTGTTTTTT.

This chain uses TRBV11-2 with TRBJ2-2; D ambiguous. V was clipped by 4 bases and J by 9 bases, with 9 bases between them. The germline V gene encodes CDR1 SGHAT and CDR2 FQNNGV. The CDR3 is 12 amino acids. CDR3 DNA: TGTGCCAGCAGCTCTAATCCCCGGGAGCTGTTTTTT. Translation: CASSSNPRELFF.

This clonotype was seen a few times. The rearrangement joins TRBV6-2 or TRBV6-3 to TRBJ1-1; D call uncertain. The V end was cut by 5 bases, the J end by 1 base, with 5 bases between. Germline-derived CDR1 and CDR2 are MNHEY and SVGEGT. The CDR3 runs 12 residues. The CDR3 sequence: CASSAANTEAFF. CDR3 coding DNA: TGTGCCAGCAGTGCAGCGAACACTGAAGCTTTCTTT.

This clonotype was picked up a small number of times. The chain carries TRBV7-9 and TRBJ2-7; 7 nucleotides line up with TRBD1. Trimming removed 1 base from V and 0 bases from J; junction bases left unmatched: 9. From germline, CDR1 is SEHNR and CDR2 FQNEAQ (reference sequence). There are 17 residues in the CDR3. Here the CDR3 reads CASSLGDSSVRSYEQYF. The CDR3 bases are TGTGCCAGCAGCTTAGGGGACAGCTCCGTACGCTCCTACGAGCAGTACTTC.

The chain joins TRBV12-3 or TRBV12-4 to TRBJ2-2; D gene uncertain. V shed 5 bases and J shed 5 bases, with 21 bases lying between them. The CDR3 covers 17 residues. The CDR3 loop is CASSPTPQLSWTGELFF. Here the CDR3 DNA reads TGTGCCAGCAGTCCCACCCCGCAGCTCAGTTGGACCGGGGAGCTGTTTTTT.

In this sample, this clonotype turned up a few times. This sequence joins TRBV12-3 or TRBV12-4 and TRBJ1-2, with 7 nucleotides matching TRBD1. CDR3 size: 15 residues. After removal of 11 bases from V and 1 base from J, the junction contained 13 bases not matched to a gene. The DNA for the CDR3 is TGTGCCTCCGAGGGTGAGGGACAGAGTAACTATGGCTACACCTTC. It is translated as CASEGEGQSNYGYTF.

This clonotype showed up just a few times. V is TRBV4-2 and J is TRBJ2-7, with a possible D match to TRBD1 (5 bases). This CDR3 spans 11 amino acids. Germline-derived CDR1 and CDR2 are LGHNA and YNFKEQ. The V and J ends lost 1 base and 9 bases respectively, with 7 bases between them. In nucleotides, the CDR3 is TGTGCCAGCAGCCAAGCAGGGATGCAGTACTTC. Protein sequence: CASSQAGMQYF.

The genes are TRBV27 and TRBJ1-1; weak D call: TRBD1 (5 bases). V was shortened by 4 bases and J by 1 base, with 10 bases between the two germline ends. The CDR3 covers 14 residues. Germline V gene sequence: CDR1 MNHEY, CDR2 SMNVEV (reference sequence). The CDR3 region is CASSYGAANTEAFF. The CDR3 DNA sequence: TGTGCCAGCAGTTATGGGGCCGCGAACACTGAAGCTTTCTTT.

The rearrangement uses TRBV12-3 or TRBV12-4 and TRBJ1-5; D is possibly TRBD1 (6 bases). V was trimmed by 0 bases and J by 1 base, leaving 16 bases between them. The CDR3 runs to 18 residues. The CDR3 nucleotides read TGTGCCAGCAGTTTAGCGGGATATGGTGACAGGAGCAATCAGCCCCAGCATTTT. Its protein product is CASSLAGYGDRSNQPQHF.

This chain joins TRBV27 and TRBJ1-3; D call uncertain. Germline lookup yields CDR1 MNHEY and CDR2 SMNVEV (reference sequence). The V end lost 3 bases, the J end lost 0 bases, and 6 bases lay between the germline ends. The CDR3 is made up of 14 amino acids. CDR3 loop: CASSLSVSGNTIYF. The CDR3 region has the DNA TGTGCCAGCAGTTTGTCAGTCTCTGGAAACACCATATATTTT.

The CDR3 loop reads CASSLVGRAFF. CDR3 sequence (DNA): TGTGCCAGCAGCTTAGTAGGGAGAGCTTTCTTT. V and J are TRBV7-2 and TRBJ1-1; no definite D call. This CDR3 spans 11 amino acids. V was trimmed by 1 base and J by 10 bases, leaving 7 bases between them. The V gene's germline CDR1 is SGHTA and CDR2 FQGNSA.